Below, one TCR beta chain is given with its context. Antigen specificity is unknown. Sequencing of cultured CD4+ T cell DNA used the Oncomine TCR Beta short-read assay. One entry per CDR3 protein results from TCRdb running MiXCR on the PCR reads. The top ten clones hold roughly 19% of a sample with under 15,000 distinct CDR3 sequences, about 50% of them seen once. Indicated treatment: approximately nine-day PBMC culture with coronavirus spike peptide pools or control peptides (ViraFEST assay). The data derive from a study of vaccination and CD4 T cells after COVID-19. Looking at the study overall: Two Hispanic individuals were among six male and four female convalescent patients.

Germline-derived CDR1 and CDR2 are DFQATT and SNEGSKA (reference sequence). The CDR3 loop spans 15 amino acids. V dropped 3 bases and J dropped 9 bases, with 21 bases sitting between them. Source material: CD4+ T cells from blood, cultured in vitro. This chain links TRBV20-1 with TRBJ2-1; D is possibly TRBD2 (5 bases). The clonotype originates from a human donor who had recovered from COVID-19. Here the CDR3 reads CSASGAALSSVEQFF. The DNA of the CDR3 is TGCAGTGCTAGCGGAGCGGCCCTTTCCTCGGTTGAGCAGTTCTTC.